These T cell receptor beta chains were read from a single sample in a study of cytomegalovirus exposure and HLA in healthy donors. Profiled with immunoSEQ multiplex PCR; TCRdb holds only in-frame clones, not every one. The data show around 200,000 clones, 65% to 85% seen once. The sequencing input was PBMCs. The receptor set was obtained from a man in his fifties in good health and CMV-seronegative. Each CDR3 is given with its conserved first and last residue. D genes are given only for firm matches. Clone size is given for some rows only: seen once, a few or many times, or a class if the clone is expanded.

v_gene	abundance	j_gene	d_gene	CDR3nt	CDR3aa
TRBV5-6	-	TRBJ2-7	TRBD1	TGTGCCAGCAGCTTCCGGGACAGTACCTACGAGCAGTACTTC	CASSFRDSTYEQYF
TRBV27	-	TRBJ2-6	-	TGTGCCAGCAGATTCACTAGGTCTGGGGCCAACGTCCTGACTTTC	CASRFTRSGANVLTF
TRBV28	-	TRBJ2-7	TRBD1	TGTGCCAGCAGTTTTTCGACAGGGGTATACGAGCAGTACTTC	CASSFSTGVYEQYF
TRBV27	-	TRBJ1-3	-	TGTGCCAGCAGTCCCCAGCGACAGTCTATAGGAAACACCATATATTTT	CASSPQRQSIGNTIYF
TRBV5-1	-	TRBJ2-1	TRBD1	TGCGCCAGCAGCGGAACAGGGGGGAATAGCAATGAGCAGTTCTTC	CASSGTGGNSNEQFF
TRBV30	-	TRBJ2-1	-	TGTGCCTGGAGTCTAGATCATGAGCAGTTCTTC	CAWSLDHEQFF
TRBV5-1	-	TRBJ2-1	TRBD2	TGCGCCAGCAGCTTGGAGGCTAGCGGGAGTGATGAGCAGTTCTTC	CASSLEASGSDEQFF
TRBV30	once	TRBJ2-7	TRBD2	TGTGCCTGGAGTGTTGGCCCGGGACTAGACTACGAGCAGTACTTC	CAWSVGPGLDYEQYF
TRBV9	-	TRBJ2-7	-	TGTGCCAGCAGCGTAGCTGGACTCCCCTCCTACGAGCAGTACTTC	CASSVAGLPSYEQYF
TRBV7-8	-	TRBJ1-2	TRBD1	TGTGCCAGCAGCTTAAGACAGGGGCCATCAGATGGCTACACCTTC	CASSLRQGPSDGYTF
TRBV5-8	once	TRBJ2-5	TRBD2	TGTGCCAGCAGCAAGGGACTAGCGGGAGGGGTGGAGACCCAGTACTTC	CASSKGLAGGVETQYF
TRBV5-4	-	TRBJ2-7	-	TGTGCCAGCAGCCCCCCCCGGCGGGAAAGCGAGCAGTACTTC	CASSPPRRESEQYF
TRBV29-1	-	TRBJ1-4	-	TGCAGCGTTGGAGGGCAAAATGAAAAACTGTTTTTT	CSVGGQNEKLFF
TRBV11-2	-	TRBJ1-2	-	TGTGCCAGCAGCTTACCAGGGCGGAACTATGGCTACACCTTC	CASSLPGRNYGYTF
TRBV30	-	TRBJ2-1	TRBD1	TGTGCCTGGAGTGTGCATTCCGGACAGGAATCAAATGAGCAGTTCTTC	CAWSVHSGQESNEQFF
TRBV4-2	-	TRBJ1-6	TRBD1	TGTGCCAGCAGCCAAGATCGGGACAGGCTTATTTCACCCCTCCACTTT	CASSQDRDRLISPLHF
TRBV10-2	once	TRBJ1-4	-	TGCGCCAGCAGGGTGGACACATCAACTAATGAAAAACTGTTTTTT	CASRVDTSTNEKLFF
TRBV11-2	-	TRBJ1-1	-	TGTGCCAGCAGCTTCATGTACACCCTGAACACTGAAGCTTTCTTT	CASSFMYTLNTEAFF
TRBV7-2	-	TRBJ2-7	-	TGTGCCAGCAGCTTACGGACAACCAGCTCCTACGAGCAGTACTTC	CASSLRTTSSYEQYF
TRBV6-5	-	TRBJ2-7	TRBD2	TGTGCCAGCAGTTCCTTGACTAGCGGATCTGGAGGAGTGTACTTC	CASSSLTSGSGGVYF
TRBV4-2	-	TRBJ1-1	-	TGTGCCAGCGGGACATCCCAGAACACTGAAGCTTTCTTT	CASGTSQNTEAFF
TRBV15	-	TRBJ2-7	TRBD2	TGTGCCACCAGCAGAGATCGACTAGCCCACGAGCAGTACTTC	CATSRDRLAHEQYF
TRBV7-3	-	TRBJ2-7	-	TGTGCCAGCAGCCCCGGGAACTCCTACGAGCAGTACTTC	CASSPGNSYEQYF
TRBV7-3	once	TRBJ1-1	TRBD1	TGTGCCAGCAGCTTAAGGCTCGGACTCCAGGGGGACACTGAAGCTTTCTTT	CASSLRLGLQGDTEAFF
TRBV18	-	TRBJ2-5	TRBD1	TGTGCCAGCCAGAGGACCGACAGGGGTGAGACCCAGTACTTC	CASQRTDRGETQYF
TRBV19	-	TRBJ1-2	TRBD1	TGTGCCAGTAGTGCACGGGACAGGGCGGGAGACTATGGCTACACCTTC	CASSARDRAGDYGYTF
TRBV11-2	-	TRBJ2-2	-	TGTGCCAGCAGCACGATCGGCGGGGAGCTGTTTTTT	CASSTIGGELFF
TRBV27	few	TRBJ2-4	TRBD2	TGTGCCAGCAGTTCAACTAGCGGGGTAATGGGGGCCAAAAACATTCAGTACTTC	CASSSTSGVMGAKNIQYF
TRBV6-5	-	TRBJ2-5	TRBD1	TGTGCCAGCAGTTATTGGGACAGGACAGAGACCCAGTACTTC	CASSYWDRTETQYF
TRBV28	-	TRBJ2-7	TRBD1	TGTGCCAGCAGAAATGACAGGGGGGGCTCCTACGAGCAGTACTTC	CASRNDRGGSYEQYF
TRBV10-1	-	TRBJ2-2	TRBD2	TGCGCCAGCAGCCCCACGGGTTGCGCGGGAGGGCCTGGCGGGGAGCTGTTTTTT	CASSPTGCAGGPGGELFF
TRBV9	-	TRBJ2-1	-	TGTGCCAGCAGCGACATCAGACGGGGGGCCCATGAGCAGTTCTTC	CASSDIRRGAHEQFF